This T cell receptor (beta chain) was sequenced for a study of regulatory T cells in long-lasting Graves disease. Libraries of TCR beta came from iRepertoire HTBI primers plus Arm-PCR of CDR3 regions. Each CDR3 protein is one row after TCRdb ran MiXCR on the multiplex PCR reads. Here the sample spans about 420,000 distinct CDR3 sequences, less than 25% being singletons. Time point reported: persistent/refractory GD, antithyroid drugs over 5 years with positive TRAb. The TCR library was made from RNA extracted from PBMCs. With regard to this clonotype: Antigen: not known.

Study findings and constraints: Whereas nearly 1,000 public clonotypes were shared by new patients, persistent patients shared more, at roughly 3,000.

The germline CDR1 and CDR2 sequences are MDHEN and SYDVKM. The CDR3 contains 14 residues. The V segment lost 6 bases and the J segment 7 bases; nucleotides outside the gene matches: 7. This chain links TRBV28 with TRBJ1-5, with TRBD1 matching over 9 bases. The starting material was peripheral blood mononuclear cells (PBMCs), obtained when the disease was refractory, from a patient treated with antithyroid drugs. The receptor was derived from a female donor with Graves disease. The DNA for the CDR3 is TGTGCCAGCAGCGATACAGGGGGCTGGCAGCCCCAGCATTTT. Amino acid sequence: CASSDTGGWQPQHF.